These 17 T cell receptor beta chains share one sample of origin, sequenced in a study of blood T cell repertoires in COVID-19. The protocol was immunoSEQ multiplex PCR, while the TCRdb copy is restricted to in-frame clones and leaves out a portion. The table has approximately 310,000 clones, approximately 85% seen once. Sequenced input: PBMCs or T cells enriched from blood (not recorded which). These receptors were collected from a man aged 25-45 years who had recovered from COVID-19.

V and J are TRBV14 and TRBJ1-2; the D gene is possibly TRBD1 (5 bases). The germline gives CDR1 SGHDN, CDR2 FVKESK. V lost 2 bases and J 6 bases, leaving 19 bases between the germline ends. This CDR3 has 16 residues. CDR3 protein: CASSQLSSGSVHGYTF. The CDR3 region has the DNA TGTGCCAGCAGCCAACTGTCTTCAGGGTCCGTTCATGGCTACACCTTC.

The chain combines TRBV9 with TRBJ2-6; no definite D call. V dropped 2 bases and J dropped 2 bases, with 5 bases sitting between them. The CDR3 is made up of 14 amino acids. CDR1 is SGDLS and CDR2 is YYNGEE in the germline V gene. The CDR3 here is CASSVNTGANVLTF. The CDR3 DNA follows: TGTGCCAGCAGCGTCAACACTGGGGCCAACGTCCTGACTTTC.

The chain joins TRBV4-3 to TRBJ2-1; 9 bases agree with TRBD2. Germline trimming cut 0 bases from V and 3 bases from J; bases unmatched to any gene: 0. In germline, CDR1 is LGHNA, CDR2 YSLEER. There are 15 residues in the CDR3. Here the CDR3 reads CASSQDSGGYNEQFF. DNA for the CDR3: TGCGCCAGCAGCCAAGATAGCGGGGGCTACAATGAGCAGTTCTTC.

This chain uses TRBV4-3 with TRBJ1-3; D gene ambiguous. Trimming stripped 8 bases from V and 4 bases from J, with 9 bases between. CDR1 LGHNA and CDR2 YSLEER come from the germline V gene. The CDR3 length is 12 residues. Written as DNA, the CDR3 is TGCGCCAGCGGGCCAGGCGGAAACACCATATATTTT. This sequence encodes CASGPGGNTIYF.

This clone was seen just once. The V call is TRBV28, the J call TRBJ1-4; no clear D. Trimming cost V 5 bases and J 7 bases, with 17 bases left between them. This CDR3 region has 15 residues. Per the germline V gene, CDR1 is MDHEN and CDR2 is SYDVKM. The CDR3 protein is CASSPSSKRGEKLFF. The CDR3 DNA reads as TGTGCCAGCAGTCCCAGCTCCAAACGCGGTGAAAAACTGTTTTTT.

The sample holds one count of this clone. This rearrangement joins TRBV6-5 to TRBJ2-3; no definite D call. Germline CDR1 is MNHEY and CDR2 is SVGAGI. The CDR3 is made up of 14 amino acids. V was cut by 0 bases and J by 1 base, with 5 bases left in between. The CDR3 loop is CASSYSAGTDTQYF. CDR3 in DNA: TGTGCCAGCAGTTACTCGGCAGGCACAGATACGCAGTATTTT.

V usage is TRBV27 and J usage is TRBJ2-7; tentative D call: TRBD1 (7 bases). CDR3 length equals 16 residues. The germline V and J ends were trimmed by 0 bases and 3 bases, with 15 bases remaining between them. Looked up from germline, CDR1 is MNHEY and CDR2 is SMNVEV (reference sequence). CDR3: CASSLSAGQKVYEQYF. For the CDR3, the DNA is TGTGCCAGCAGTTTATCCGCGGGACAGAAGGTCTACGAGCAGTACTTC.

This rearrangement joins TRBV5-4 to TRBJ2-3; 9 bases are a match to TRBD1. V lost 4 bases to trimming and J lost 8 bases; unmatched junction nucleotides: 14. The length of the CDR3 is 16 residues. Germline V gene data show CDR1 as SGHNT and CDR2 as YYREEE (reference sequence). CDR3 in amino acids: CASSTPGTGISGTQYF. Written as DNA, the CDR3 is TGTGCCAGCAGCACCCCCGGGACAGGGATCTCCGGTACGCAGTATTTT.

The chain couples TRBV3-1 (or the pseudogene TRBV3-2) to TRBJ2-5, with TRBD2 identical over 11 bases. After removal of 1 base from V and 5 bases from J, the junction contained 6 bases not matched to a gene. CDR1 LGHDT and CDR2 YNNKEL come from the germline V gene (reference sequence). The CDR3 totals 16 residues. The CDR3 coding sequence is TGTGCCAGCAGCCAAGGGGCTAGCGGGGGGATCGAGACCCAGTACTTC. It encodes CASSQGASGGIETQYF.

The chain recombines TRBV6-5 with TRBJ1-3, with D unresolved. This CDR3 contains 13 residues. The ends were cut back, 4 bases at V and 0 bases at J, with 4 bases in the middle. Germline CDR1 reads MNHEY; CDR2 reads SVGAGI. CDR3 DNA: TGTGCCAGCAGTTTCAACTCTGGAAACACCATATATTTT. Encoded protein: CASSFNSGNTIYF.

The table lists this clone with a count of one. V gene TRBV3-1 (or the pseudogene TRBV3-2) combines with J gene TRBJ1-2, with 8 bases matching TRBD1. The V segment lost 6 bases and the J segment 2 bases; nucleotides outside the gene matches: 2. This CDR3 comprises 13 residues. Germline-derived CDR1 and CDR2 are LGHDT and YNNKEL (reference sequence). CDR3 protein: CASRGQGNYGYTF. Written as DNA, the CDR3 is TGTGCCAGCAGAGGACAGGGCAACTATGGCTACACCTTC.

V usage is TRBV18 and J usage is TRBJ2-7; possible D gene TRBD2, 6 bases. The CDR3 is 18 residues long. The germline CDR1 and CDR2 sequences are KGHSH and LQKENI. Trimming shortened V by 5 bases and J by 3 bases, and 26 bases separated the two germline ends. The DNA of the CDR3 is TGTGCCAGCTCAGTCCGGGGGTCGGCACCACGTACGATCTACGAGCAGTACTTC. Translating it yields CASSVRGSAPRTIYEQYF.

For the CDR3, the DNA is TGTGCCAGCAGCTTAGATTGGCCAGGGGAGAACTATGGCTACACCTTC. This sequence encodes CASSLDWPGENYGYTF. The chain recombines TRBV7-2 with TRBJ1-2, with D possibly being TRBD1 (6 bases). Between the trimmed V and J ends, which lost 1 base and 2 bases, there was a span of 14 bases. The CDR3 spans 16 residues. Germline CDR1 is SGHTA and CDR2 is FQGNSA.

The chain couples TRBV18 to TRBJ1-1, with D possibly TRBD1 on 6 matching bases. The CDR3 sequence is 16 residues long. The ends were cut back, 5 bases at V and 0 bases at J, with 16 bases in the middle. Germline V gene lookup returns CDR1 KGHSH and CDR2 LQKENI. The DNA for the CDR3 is TGTGCCAGCTCAGGGACATCCCCGGGCGTGAACACTGAAGCTTTCTTT. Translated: CASSGTSPGVNTEAFF. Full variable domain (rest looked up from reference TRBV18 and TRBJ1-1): NAGVMQNPRHLVRRRGQEARLRCSPMKGHSHVYWYRQLPEEGLKFMVYLQKENIIDESGMPKERFSAEFPKEGPSILRIQQVVRGDSAAYFCASSGTSPGVNTEAFFGQGTRLTVV.

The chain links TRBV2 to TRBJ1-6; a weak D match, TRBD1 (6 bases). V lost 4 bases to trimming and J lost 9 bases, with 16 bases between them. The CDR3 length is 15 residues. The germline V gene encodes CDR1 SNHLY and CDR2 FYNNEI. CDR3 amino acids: CASSVATGKTSPLHF. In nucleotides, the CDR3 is TGTGCCAGCAGTGTCGCGACAGGCAAAACTTCACCCCTCCACTTT.

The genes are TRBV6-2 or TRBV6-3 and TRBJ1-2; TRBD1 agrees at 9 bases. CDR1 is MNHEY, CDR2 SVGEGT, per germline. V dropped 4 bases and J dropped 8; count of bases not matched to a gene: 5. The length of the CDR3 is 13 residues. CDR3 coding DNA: TGTGCCAGCAGTTCCAGGACAGGGGAAGGCTACACCTTC. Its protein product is CASSSRTGEGYTF.

CDR3 amino acids: CASSYNGKRGDEQFF. In nucleotides, the CDR3 is TGTGCCAGCAGTTATAATGGAAAGCGGGGCGATGAGCAGTTCTTC. V is TRBV6-5 and J is TRBJ2-1; TRBD2 aligns across 7 bases. From germline, CDR1 is MNHEY and CDR2 SVGAGI. The CDR3 consists of 15 residues. Trimming removed 3 bases from V and 8 bases from J; junction bases left unmatched: 10.